Here is one TCR beta chain with its context. Its specificity is not known. This specimen belongs to a study of shared clonotypes between healthy human individuals. This CDR3 is built from 13 residues. Findings and limits, study-wide: Relative to their counterparts shared across all four donors, non-shared clonotypes exhibited diminished generation probabilities.

In replicate PCRs of sorted subsets, about 190 ng DNA, approximately 30,000 T cell genomes, was used. Repertoires were generated with immunoSEQ multiplex PCR, while TCRdb's copy carries only in-frame clones and drops some. Here the sample spans about 650,000 clones, about 95% being singletons. In the naive CD8 group, cells lacked CD45RO and were positively selected for CCR7, so terminally differentiated effector memory CD45RA+ cells were left out. Each donor was a Caucasian adult residing in Nashville, Tennessee. The sequence derives from a woman aged 25 to 39 in good health. What was sequenced was naive CD8+ T cells sorted from blood. This chain connects TRBV12-2 to TRBJ1-4; the table's TRBD1 call for D was not verified on the DNA. TRBV12-2 is noted as a pseudogene. The DNA of the CDR3 is TGTGCAAGTCGCATCCGGGACAGGGAAAAACTGTTTTTT. Amino acids: CASRIRDREKLFF.